This record concerns one TCR beta chain sequence. Its antigen remains unknown. The CDR3 has 16 residues. The J segment lost 10 bases and the V segment lost 3 bases, leaving 11 bases of the junction unmatched. CDR1 and CDR2 (germline): SGDLS, YYNGEE. This sample was taken from a study of vaccination effects on CD4 cells after COVID-19. Turning to the study itself: At 16 days and at one week before vaccination, samples were given by two convalescent patients. Notes on the study in general: Clones of infection and vaccine origin contracted markedly late after vaccination.

Within the ViraFEST assay, antigen-specific CD4+ T cells underwent expansion with viral peptide pools prior to sequencing. Investigators separated out CD4+ T cells once more than nine days of culture had passed. Between March and December 2020, the person had a SARS-CoV-2 infection that PCR confirmed. Each culture had half its medium swapped for IL-2 medium on days 3 and 7. Data came from immunoSEQ multiplex PCR; TCRdb stores just in-frame clones and leaves some out. Of roughly 25,000 clones in the sample, more than 75% are singletons; the top ten hold roughly 16%. The specimen was CD4+ T cells from PBMCs cultured with HCoV-NL63 spike peptides, collected before COVID-19 vaccination. The chain recombines TRBV9 with TRBJ2-1, with 12 bases aligning to TRBD2. The sequence derives from a human donor who had a prior SARS-CoV-2 infection. The CDR3 DNA follows: TGTGCCAGCAGCGGGCCGACTAGCGGGAGTTTGTGGGAGCAGTTCTTC. Protein sequence: CASSGPTSGSLWEQFF.